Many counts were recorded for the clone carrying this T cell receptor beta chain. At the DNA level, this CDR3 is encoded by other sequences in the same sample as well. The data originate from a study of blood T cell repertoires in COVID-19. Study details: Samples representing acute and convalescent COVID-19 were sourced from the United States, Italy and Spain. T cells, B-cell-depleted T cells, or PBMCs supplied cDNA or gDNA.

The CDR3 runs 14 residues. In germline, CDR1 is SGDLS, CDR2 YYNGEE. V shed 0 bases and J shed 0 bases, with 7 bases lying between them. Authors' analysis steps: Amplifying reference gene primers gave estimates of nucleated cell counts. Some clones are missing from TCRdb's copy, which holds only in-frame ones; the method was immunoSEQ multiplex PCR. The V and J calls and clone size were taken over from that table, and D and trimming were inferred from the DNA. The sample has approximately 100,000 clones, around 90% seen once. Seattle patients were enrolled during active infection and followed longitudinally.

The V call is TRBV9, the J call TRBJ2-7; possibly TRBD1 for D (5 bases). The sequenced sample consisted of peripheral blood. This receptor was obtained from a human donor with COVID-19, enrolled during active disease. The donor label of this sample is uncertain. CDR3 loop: CASSVGGDSYEQYF. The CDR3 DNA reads TGTGCCAGCAGCGTAGGGGGCGACTCCTACGAGCAGTACTTC.